The rows below give T cell receptor beta chains drawn from one sample of a study of shared clonotypes between healthy human individuals. Libraries were prepared by immunoSEQ multiplex PCR; TCRdb keeps only in-frame clonotypes and omits some of them. The top ten clones hold roughly 1.4% of a sample with over a million clones, around four fifths of them seen once. What was sequenced was memory CD4+ T cells sorted from blood. All receptors come from a man aged 18 to 29 in good health. Both conserved end residues are part of each CDR3. The D gene is left open where the match is weak. Where a row states a size, it is once, few, many or the class of an expanded clone; other rows omit it.

clone_size | j_call | v_call | d_call | cdr3_nt | cdr3_aa
NA | TRBJ2-7 | TRBV6-5 | NA | TGTGCCAGCAGTTACTCGCGGACCTACGAGCAGTACTTC | CASSYSRTYEQYF
NA | TRBJ2-7 | TRBV19 | NA | TGTGCCAGTAGTCCGTCGACAGGAGTCCATTACGAGCAGTACTTC | CASSPSTGVHYEQYF
NA | TRBJ2-7 | TRBV4-2 | TRBD2 | TGTGCCAGCAGCCAAGTGGTCGGACTAGCGAACTACGAGCAGTACTTC | CASSQVVGLANYEQYF
NA | TRBJ1-3 | TRBV5-5 | NA | TGTGCCAGCAGCAGAGGACAGTCTGGAAACACCATATATTTT | CASSRGQSGNTIYF
NA | TRBJ2-5 | TRBV29-1 | TRBD1 | TGCAGCGTTGCTACAGGGGGAGAGACCCAGTACTTC | CSVATGGETQYF
NA | TRBJ1-2 | TRBV10-3 | NA | TGTGCCATCAGAGGCTCCGGGACAACCCAGAAGGGTGGCTACACCTTC | CAIRGSGTTQKGGYTF
NA | TRBJ1-1 | TRBV18 | NA | TGTGCCAGCTCGGGGGTTCTGAACACTGAAGCTTTCTTT | CASSGVLNTEAFF
NA | TRBJ1-6 | TRBV6-1 | NA | TGTGCCAGTCTGGAGGGCCAGGGTTCACCCCTCCACTTT | CASLEGQGSPLHF
NA | TRBJ2-5 | TRBV2 | TRBD2 | TGTGCCAGCAGTGATGTAGCGGGGGGGCCAAGGGAGACCCAGTACTTC | CASSDVAGGPRETQYF
NA | TRBJ2-1 | TRBV11-2 | TRBD2 | TGTGCCAGCAGCCCTAGCGGGGGGGGCTCGAATGAGCAGTTCTTC | CASSPSGGGSNEQFF
NA | TRBJ2-7 | TRBV7-2 | NA | TGTGCCAGCAGCTTAGTTTCAGGGCAGAGCTCCTACGAGCAGTACTTC | CASSLVSGQSSYEQYF
once | TRBJ2-2 | TRBV7-6 | NA | TGTGCCAGCAGCTTAGTGGCGGACACCGGGGAGCTGTTTTTT | CASSLVADTGELFF
NA | TRBJ2-3 | TRBV6-5 | TRBD2 | TGTGCCAGCAGTCCGGGACTAGCAGGAGATACGCAGTATTTT | CASSPGLAGDTQYF
NA | TRBJ1-1 | TRBV11-2 | NA | TGTGCCAGCAGCCACACCCCGCGGGGGATTATCGGGGGTACTGAAGCTTTCTTT | CASSHTPRGIIGGTEAFF
NA | TRBJ2-2 | TRBV7-2 | NA | TGTGCCAGCAGCTTAGGGGGGGCCTCCACCGGGGAGCTGTTTTTT | CASSLGGASTGELFF
NA | TRBJ2-7 | TRBV28 | NA | TGTGCCACGCGAGGCAGGGATCTCTACGAGCAGTACTTC | CATRGRDLYEQYF
NA | TRBJ1-2 | TRBV2 | NA | TGTGCCAGCAGTGAAGGTGGAGACTATGGCTACACCTTC | CASSEGGDYGYTF
few | TRBJ1-1 | TRBV18 | NA | TGTGCCAGCTCACCGATCGGGGGGGCCACTGAAGCTTTCTTT | CASSPIGGATEAFF
NA | TRBJ1-1 | TRBV5-1 | TRBD1 | TGCGCCAGCAGATCCACCGGGACAGGGGACGCTTTCTTT | CASRSTGTGDAFF
NA | TRBJ2-2 | TRBV5-1 | NA | TGCGCCAGCAGCTTGGCATCAGCGAACACCGGGGAGCTGTTTTTT | CASSLASANTGELFF
NA | TRBJ1-1 | TRBV10-1 | NA | TGCGCCAGCAGTCGGGACGTTTTCACTGAAGCTTTCTTT | CASSRDVFTEAFF
NA | TRBJ1-2 | TRBV6-4 | NA | TGTGCCAGCAGTGGTGGGACCCATGGCTACACCTTC | CASSGGTHGYTF
NA | TRBJ2-5 | TRBV9 | NA | TGTGCCAGCAGCGTAGGGTCTGAAGAGACCCAGTACTTC | CASSVGSEETQYF
NA | TRBJ2-3 | TRBV4-1 | NA | TGCGCCAGCAGCCAAGATGACACCCCGTCACTCACAGATACGCAGTATTTT | CASSQDDTPSLTDTQYF
NA | TRBJ2-7 | TRBV19 | NA | TGTGCCAGTAGTATAACTTTTGGGGCGGAAACGTACTTC | CASSITFGAETYF
NA | TRBJ1-1 | TRBV7-9 | NA | TGTGCCAGCAGCCTCCTTTCGGACAGCTACTATTGGGGCTTT | CASSLLSDSYYWGF
few | TRBJ2-1 | TRBV28 | TRBD1 | TGTGCCAGCAGTTTGGGGCAGGGGGTTGAGGTGCAGTTCTTC | CASSLGQGVEVQFF
NA | TRBJ2-3 | TRBV7-2 | TRBD2 | TGTGCCAGCAGCTTAGGGGGCGGGAGATTGGCAGATACGCAGTATTTT | CASSLGGGRLADTQYF
few | TRBJ1-5 | TRBV6-5 | TRBD1 | TGTGCCAGCAGCCCAGGGGGTTATAGCAATCAGCCCCAGCATTTT | CASSPGGYSNQPQHF
NA | TRBJ2-3 | TRBV7-2 | NA | TGTGCCAGCAGCCACCAGGTCGGCGGGAACACAGATACGCAGTATTTT | CASSHQVGGNTDTQYF
once | TRBJ2-3 | TRBV6-6 | NA | TGTGCCAGCAGAGGGCTAGGACGCGATACGCAGTATTTT | CASRGLGRDTQYF
NA | TRBJ2-5 | TRBV5-1 | NA | TGCGCCAGCAGCTTGGAGCTTAGCGAAAAGACCCAGTACTTC | CASSLELSEKTQYF
NA | TRBJ2-5 | TRBV25-1 | TRBD2 | TGTGCCAGCAGTGCCGCTGCGGGGGTTGAGACCCAGTACTTC | CASSAAAGVETQYF
few | TRBJ2-1 | TRBV6-6 | NA | TGTGCCAGCAGCCAGACTAGGAGCTCCTACAATGAGCAGTTCTTC | CASSQTRSSYNEQFF
NA | TRBJ2-5 | TRBV7-9 | NA | TGTGCCAGCAGCCCCAGGGAAATGATCGGGGAGCAGTACTTC | CASSPREMIGEQYF
NA | TRBJ1-1 | TRBV6-1 | NA | TGTGCCAGCAGAACAATGGACCAGAACACTGAAGCTTTCTTT | CASRTMDQNTEAFF
many | TRBJ2-1 | TRBV28 | TRBD2 | TGTGCCAGCAGCAGGACTAGTAATGAGCAGTTCTTC | CASSRTSNEQFF
NA | TRBJ2-5 | TRBV30 | TRBD1 | TGTGCCTGGAGGAACACAGGGGGCGCGGCCGAGACCCAGTACTTC | CAWRNTGGAAETQYF
NA | TRBJ2-2 | TRBV7-2 | NA | TGTGCCAGCAGCTTATCCAGGTTGAACACCGGGGAGCTGTTTTTT | CASSLSRLNTGELFF
NA | TRBJ2-7 | TRBV5-4 | NA | TGTGCCAGCAGCTTGGCCCACGGGGCCTACGAGCAGTACTTC | CASSLAHGAYEQYF
NA | TRBJ2-5 | TRBV5-4 | NA | TGTGCCAGCAGCTTGTTGGGTGCCGAGGGAGAGACCCAGTACTTC | CASSLLGAEGETQYF
many | TRBJ2-1 | TRBV30 | NA | TGTGCCTGGAGTGTACCGTACAGGGGGGGTGAGCAGTTCTTC | CAWSVPYRGGEQFF
NA | TRBJ1-2 | TRBV5-6 | NA | TGTGCCAGCAGCTTGGTGGTAGGGGAATATGGCTACACCTTC | CASSLVVGEYGYTF
once | TRBJ1-4 | TRBV28 | TRBD1 | TGTGCCAGCAGTTCCCCGGGACAGATTAATGAAAAACTGTTTTTT | CASSSPGQINEKLFF
few | TRBJ1-6 | TRBV6-9 | NA | TGTGCCAGCAAGGAACACACTAATTCACCCCTCCACTTT | CASKEHTNSPLHF
NA | TRBJ2-2 | TRBV28 | NA | TGTGCCAGCAGTCCCCCAGCCGGGGAGCTGTTTTTT | CASSPPAGELFF
NA | TRBJ2-5 | TRBV19 | NA | TGTGCCAGTAGTATTGGGGGGTTCCAAGAGACCCAGTACTTC | CASSIGGFQETQYF
NA | TRBJ1-3 | TRBV7-2 | TRBD1 | TGTGCCAGCAGCGCACAGACAGGGGGCAGTGGAAACACCATATATTTT | CASSAQTGGSGNTIYF
few | TRBJ2-1 | TRBV7-9 | NA | TGTGCCAGCAGCCCACGGCTAGGGGACAATGAGCAGTTCTTC | CASSPRLGDNEQFF
NA | TRBJ1-4 | TRBV6-1 | TRBD1 | TGTGCCAGCAGTTCACAGGGGGCGAGTGAAAAACTGTTTTTT | CASSSQGASEKLFF
NA | TRBJ2-1 | TRBV18 | TRBD2 | TGTGCCAGCTCACCACCGTGGGGGCTAGCGGGAGTTGGAACGTACAATGAGCAGTTCTTC | CASSPPWGLAGVGTYNEQFF
once | TRBJ1-3 | TRBV6-1 | NA | TGTGCCAGCACCCCTCTTTCACGCTCTGGAAACACCATATATTTT | CASTPLSRSGNTIYF
NA | TRBJ2-1 | TRBV6-6 | NA | TGTGCCAGCAGTCAAGGGGGGAGGGAGCAGTTCTTC | CASSQGGREQFF